Listed below are T cell receptor beta chains from one sample, sequenced in a study of blood T cell repertoires in COVID-19. Sequenced by immunoSEQ multiplex PCR; TCRdb stores in-frame clones only, minus some. The sample lists 250,000 or so clones, 86% occurring once. Sequencing used PBMCs or T cells enriched from blood (not recorded which). These receptors were taken from a woman aged 18-29 years who had recovered from COVID-19. Each CDR3 is given with its conserved first and last residue. The order of the fields is V gene, CDR3 length, CDR3 protein.

>TRBV23-1|15
CASSLYGQGNSPLHF
>TRBV5-1|15
CASSLEGQGRETQYF
>TRBV19|12
CASSTSGYEQFF
>TRBV9|20
CASSVAPGQGAPNSYNEQFF
>TRBV9|15
CASSVGTGEIYEQYF
>TRBV6-5|12
CASSRQGGEQYF
>TRBV6-5|16
CASSYGDRGGRQPQHF
>TRBV3-1/TRBV3-2|15
CASSLSFLAANEQFF
>TRBV14|17
CASSQGLGARGVNEQFF
>TRBV4-1|16
CASSQEGTAGGNTIYF
>TRBV30|15
CAWSVLGGGNQPQHF
>TRBV27|14
CASSFSRDRSGYTF
>TRBV30|15
CAWSGGASFKEKLFF
>TRBV11-2|12
CASNQGYETQYF
>TRBV4-1|17
CASSHGDRDWATYEQYF
>TRBV20-1|13
CSASGRTNEKLFF
>TRBV7-3|20
CASSLRHPGLAGNTYNEQFF
>TRBV11-2|14
CASSSVRRTGELFF
>TRBV6-4|15
CASSDSAGSYNEQFF
>TRBV7-8|15
CASSSRDPSRNEQFF
>TRBV7-2|15
CASSLTETGNSPLHF
>TRBV6-2/TRBV6-3|14
CASSYPQVAYGYTF
>TRBV7-2|13
CASSLERGDEQYF
>TRBV6-5|12
CASEGGQEEQYF
>TRBV7-2|13
CASSFAGGRGYTF
>TRBV7-8|14
CASSLGGNPQPQHF
>TRBV2|14
CASSADRGFQPQHF
>TRBV6-2/TRBV6-3|16
CASSYFRDIVNYGYTF
>TRBV10-3|17
CAISERRDRDTNYGYTF
>TRBV27|14
CASSSGPRYQPQHF
>TRBV19|11
CASRGGNEQFF
>TRBV28|16
CASSFLALSSYNEQFF
>TRBV2|15
CASSDQGVSNQPQHF